Each of the 27 T cell receptor beta chains below was sequenced from the same sample in a study of beta chain features in type 1 diabetes. Whole-study findings and limits: There was a moderate but significant shortening of TCRB CDR3s in all four CD4+ subsets of Type 1 diabetes patients.

These TCRs are of unknown antigen specificity. Expressed TCRB transcripts were sequenced because the isolated RNA had all been reverse transcribed beforehand. Clones were read by immunoSEQ multiplex PCR, and TCRdb kept only the in-frame ones, dropping some. Among some 290,000 clones listed, less than 30% were seen once. The source material was naive CD4+ T cells from blood. The source is a woman under 40 with type 1 diabetes.

Worth noting for this clone: This CDR3 is also generated by other DNA sequences in the sample. The V call is TRBV15, the J call TRBJ1-1; the D gene is possibly TRBD1 (5 bases). CDR1 and CDR2 (germline): LNHNV, YYDKDF (reference sequence). With 4 bases removed from V and 4 bases from J, the gap between germline ends came to 10 bases. This CDR3 has 13 amino acids. CDR3 sequence reads: CATSTVGGTEAFF. The CDR3 DNA follows: TGTGCCACCAGCACGGTGGGGGGCACTGAAGCTTTCTTT.

This clone was detected a few times. The chain links TRBV30 to TRBJ2-7, with D tentatively TRBD1 (6 bases). Trimming shortened V by 2 bases and J by 5 bases, and 10 bases separated the two germline ends. CDR3 size: 12 residues. Germline lookup yields CDR1 GTSNPN and CDR2 SVGIG (reference sequence). The CDR3: CAWSPGVHEQYF. The CDR3 DNA is TGTGCCTGGAGTCCAGGGGTGCACGAGCAGTACTTC.

This clone occurred a few times. This chain connects TRBV28 to TRBJ1-2, with D perhaps matching TRBD1 (5 bases). This CDR3 contains 12 residues. Germline CDR1 reads MDHEN; CDR2 reads SYDVKM. The V end lost 3 bases, the J end lost 6 bases, and 8 bases lay between the germline ends. The CDR3 loop reads CASSFGGNGYTF. The DNA of the CDR3 is TGTGCCAGCAGTTTCGGGGGTAATGGCTACACCTTC.

V gene TRBV15 combines with J gene TRBJ2-5, with TRBD2 matching 15 bases. This CDR3 is built from 19 residues. From germline, CDR1 is LNHNV and CDR2 YYDKDF (reference sequence). V was pared by 5 bases and J by 5 bases, with 15 bases of the junction left unmatched. The CDR3 loop reads CATSGGGTSGRRRRETQYF. The CDR3 DNA follows: TGTGCCACCAGCGGCGGAGGGACTAGCGGGAGGCGACGGCGGGAGACCCAGTACTTC.

This clone has just a few counts. J is TRBJ2-1 and V is TRBV2; 7 nucleotides align to TRBD1. The CDR3 runs to 14 residues. Trimming took 6 bases from V and 0 from J; bases not matched to a gene: 2. In germline, CDR1 is SNHLY, CDR2 FYNNEI. CDR3 amino acids: CASSRQGSYNEQFF. CDR3 DNA sequence: TGTGCCAGCAGCCGACAGGGCTCCTACAATGAGCAGTTCTTC.

This rearrangement joins TRBV4-1 to TRBJ2-1; 13 positions match TRBD2. V was clipped by 0 bases and J by 4 bases; unmatched bases: 3. The CDR3 spans 17 residues. Germline V gives CDR1 MGHRA, CDR2 YSYEKL. The CDR3: CASSQDILAGGYNEQFF. CDR3 nucleotide sequence: TGCGCCAGCAGCCAAGATATACTAGCGGGAGGGTACAATGAGCAGTTCTTC.

This clone showed up just a few times. The genes are TRBV7-3 and TRBJ2-1, with 8 bases aligning to TRBD2. This CDR3 has 16 residues. Germline V gene lookup returns CDR1 SGHTA and CDR2 FQGTGA. J gave up 10 bases and V 4 bases, and 15 bases lay outside the gene matches. The CDR3 is CASSSKGGRPLREQFF. CDR3 bases: TGTGCCAGCAGCTCAAAAGGCGGGAGGCCCCTGCGGGAGCAGTTCTTC. The full variable domain, its missing parts supplied by reference TRBV7-3 and TRBJ2-1, is GAGVSQTPSNKVTEKGKYVELRCDPISGHTALYWYRQSLGQGPEFLIYFQGTGAADDSGLPNDRFFAVRPEGSVSTLKIQRTERGDSAVYLCASSSKGGRPLREQFFGPGTRLTVL.

The CDR3 reads CASSLEGTSGLRTDTQYF. The DNA of the CDR3 is TGTGCCAGCAGCTTGGAAGGGACTAGCGGTCTACGCACAGATACGCAGTATTTT. The chain uses TRBV7-3 and TRBJ2-3; the match to TRBD2 covers 11 bases. The V segment lost 3 bases and the J segment 1 base; nucleotides outside the gene matches: 9. From germline, CDR1 is SGHTA and CDR2 FQGTGA. The CDR3 totals 18 residues.

The chain employs TRBV30 and TRBJ1-3, with D unresolved. The CDR3 spans 14 residues. V dropped 0 bases and J dropped 0 bases, with 6 bases sitting between them. The V gene's germline CDR1 is GTSNPN and CDR2 SVGIG (reference sequence). The CDR3 reads CAWSVINSGNTIYF. The CDR3, as DNA: TGTGCCTGGAGTGTAATAAACTCTGGAAACACCATATATTTT.

The V gene is TRBV30, the J gene TRBJ1-1, with a tentative D call TRBD1 (6 bases). The CDR3 totals 14 residues. V was cut by 3 bases and J by 3 bases, with 14 bases left in between. Germline V gene lookup returns CDR1 GTSNPN and CDR2 SVGIG (reference sequence). The CDR3 loop is CAWRSGGQYTEAFF. In DNA form, the CDR3 reads TGTGCCTGGAGATCGGGGGGGCAGTACACTGAAGCTTTCTTT.

This clone was observed a few times. The V call is TRBV5-1, the J call TRBJ2-7; 13 positions agree with TRBD2. Germline CDR1 and CDR2: SGHRS and YFSETQ. Trimming removed 2 bases from V and 3 bases from J; junction bases left unmatched: 2. The CDR3 extends over 15 amino acids. The CDR3 DNA is TGCGCCAGCAGCTTAGGGACTAGCGGGGACTACGAGCAGTACTTC. This sequence encodes CASSLGTSGDYEQYF.

This clone was observed a handful of times. The chain joins TRBV4-1 to TRBJ1-2, with D unresolved. Germline V gene sequence: CDR1 MGHRA, CDR2 YSYEKL. The CDR3 has 14 amino acids. The V and J ends lost 0 bases and 4 bases respectively, with 9 bases between them. The CDR3 nucleotides are TGCGCCAGCAGCCAAGATCCCACGGGCTATGGCTACACCTTC. It encodes CASSQDPTGYGYTF.

This chain connects TRBV4-1 to TRBJ2-1, with 11 bases lining up with TRBD2. The V gene's germline CDR1 is MGHRA and CDR2 YSYEKL. Trimming cost V 1 base and J 5 bases; bases outside gene matches: 4. This CDR3 region has 16 residues. DNA of the CDR3: TGCGCCAGCAGCCAAGGGGGACTAGCGGCAAACAATGAGCAGTTCTTC. This translates into CASSQGGLAANNEQFF.

J is TRBJ1-5 and V is TRBV6-5; D is possibly TRBD1 (5 bases). V lost 6 bases to trimming and J lost 0 bases, with 12 bases between them. Per germline, CDR1 MNHEY and CDR2 SVGAGI. This CDR3 has 15 amino acids. This chain's CDR3 is CASSIQENSNQPQHF. Written as DNA, the CDR3 is TGTGCCAGCAGCATACAGGAGAATAGCAATCAGCCCCAGCATTTT.

The chain carries TRBV11-2 and TRBJ2-7; TRBD2 matches at 9 bases. V shed 8 bases, J shed 2 bases, and the junction held 7 bases outside the gene matches. Per the germline V gene, CDR1 is SGHAT and CDR2 is FQNNGV. This CDR3 contains 14 residues. The CDR3 DNA reads as TGTGCCAGCGCCCCTAGCGGGATTGCCTACGAGCAGTACTTC. Its protein product is CASAPSGIAYEQYF.

This clone came up a few times. J is TRBJ1-1 and V is TRBV7-3; D is unclear. CDR3 length: 13 residues. Germline CDR1 reads SGHTA; CDR2 reads FQGTGA. Trimming stripped 5 bases from V and 4 bases from J, with 11 bases between. CDR3 sequence: CASSPGEGTEAFF. DNA of the CDR3: TGTGCCAGCAGCCCCGGGGAAGGCACTGAAGCTTTCTTT.

The chain carries TRBV13 and TRBJ2-7, with TRBD1 identical over 7 bases. CDR1 is PRHDT, CDR2 FYEKMQ, per germline (reference sequence). The J segment lost 2 bases and the V segment lost 4 bases, leaving 5 bases of the junction unmatched. The CDR3 is made up of 14 amino acids. The CDR3 DNA is TGTGCCAGCAGCTCTACGGGACAGACCTACGAGCAGTACTTC. Translated, it gives CASSSTGQTYEQYF.

CDR3 protein: CASSLGLAGDEQYF. As DNA, the CDR3 is TGTGCCAGCAGCCTGGGACTAGCGGGAGACGAGCAGTACTTC. The rearrangement links TRBV7-9 to TRBJ2-7; 14 bases agree with TRBD2. The CDR3 totals 14 residues. Germline V gene lookup returns CDR1 SEHNR and CDR2 FQNEAQ (reference sequence). Trimming at V came to 5 bases and at J to 5 bases, leaving 2 bases not matched to a gene.

In this sample, this clone turned up a few times. The chain has TRBV4-2 and TRBJ2-1; 8 bases map to TRBD2. CDR1 and CDR2 from the germline V gene are LGHNA and YNFKEQ. The CDR3 spans 15 residues. J lost 3 bases, V lost 4 bases, and 5 bases had no gene match. The CDR3: CASSLISGIYNEQFF. The CDR3 nucleotides read TGTGCCAGCAGCCTAATTAGCGGGATCTACAATGAGCAGTTCTTC.

The V gene is TRBV5-6, the J gene TRBJ2-7, with D tentatively TRBD1 (6 bases). The length of the CDR3 is 14 residues. The germline gives CDR1 SGHDT, CDR2 YYEEEE. Trimming shortened V by 3 bases and J by 2 bases, and 12 bases separated the two germline ends. CDR3 in DNA: TGTGCCAGCAGCTCCGGGACACCCGCCTACGAGCAGTACTTC. This gives the protein CASSSGTPAYEQYF.

This clone appeared a few times. The chain joins TRBV29-1 to TRBJ1-5; D possibly corresponds to TRBD1 (6 bases). The germline V gene has CDR1 SQVTM and CDR2 ANQGSEA. The CDR3 consists of 13 residues. Trimming pared 1 base from V and 7 bases from J, leaving 11 bases between. CDR3 sequence: CSVEVGGGQPQHF. In DNA, the CDR3 is TGCAGCGTTGAAGTTGGCGGGGGCCAGCCCCAGCATTTT.

This clone occurred a few times. The chain is built from TRBV9 and TRBJ2-3; possibly TRBD1 for D (6 bases). V was cut by 3 bases and J by 6 bases, with 20 bases left in between. The length of the CDR3 is 16 residues. Germline CDR1 and CDR2: SGDLS and YYNGEE. CDR3 DNA sequence: TGTGCCAGCAGCGGGGCCCGGGACACACTTTCGGATACGCAGTATTTT. Translation: CASSGARDTLSDTQYF.

The chain employs TRBV9 and TRBJ2-7; D gene unclear. The V end lost 0 bases, the J end lost 0 bases, and 10 bases lay between the germline ends. In germline, CDR1 is SGDLS, CDR2 YYNGEE. The CDR3 runs to 15 residues. The CDR3 loop reads CASSVESSGSYEQYF. The CDR3 DNA reads TGTGCCAGCAGCGTAGAAAGTTCAGGCTCCTACGAGCAGTACTTC.

The chain employs TRBV2 and TRBJ2-3, with D unclear. CDR1 and CDR2 from the germline V gene are SNHLY and FYNNEI. The CDR3 length is 15 residues. Trimming cost V 7 bases and J 1 base, with 15 bases left between them. This CDR3 reads CASNFRTPGTDTQYF. The CDR3 coding sequence is TGTGCCAGCAATTTCAGAACCCCAGGCACAGATACGCAGTATTTT.

This clone was recorded a few times. The V gene is TRBV27, the J gene TRBJ2-7; D gene uncertain. The CDR3 spans 14 residues. The germline V gene encodes CDR1 MNHEY and CDR2 SMNVEV (reference sequence). Trimming shortened V by 4 bases and J by 0 bases, and 10 bases separated the two germline ends. CDR3: CASSYLLSSYEQYF. In nucleotides, the CDR3 is TGTGCCAGCAGTTATCTACTAAGCTCCTACGAGCAGTACTTC.

Only a few counts were recorded for this clone. J is TRBJ2-1 and V is TRBV7-9, with a possible D match to TRBD2 (5 bases). Germline lookup yields CDR1 SEHNR and CDR2 FQNEAQ (reference sequence). V dropped 5 bases and J dropped 4 bases, with 12 bases sitting between them. The CDR3 length is 14 residues. This CDR3 is CASSPWTGYNEQFF. CDR3 in DNA: TGTGCCAGCAGCCCCTGGACGGGATACAATGAGCAGTTCTTC.

This clone appeared a few times. The rearrangement uses TRBV29-1 and TRBJ1-1; D call uncertain. Germline V gene lookup returns CDR1 SQVTM and CDR2 ANQGSEA. With 2 bases removed from V and 10 bases from J, the gap between germline ends came to 11 bases. The CDR3 covers 11 residues. The CDR3 nucleotides read TGCAGCGTTGAATATGGAGGGCGAGCTTTCTTT. It translates to CSVEYGGRAFF.